This TCR beta chain came from a study of T-cell reconstitution after alpha-beta-depleted transplantation in children. Unique molecular identifiers were used in preparing the TCRbeta library. TCRdb reprocessed the PCR reads with MiXCR, giving one entry per CDR3 protein. The table lists about 440,000 distinct CDR3 sequences, roughly two fifths of them singletons. The sequence was collected from a girl aged 2-10 years with aplastic anemia, due to receive a stem cell transplant. Sequencing used PBMCs, obtained before TCRalphabeta/CD19-depleted stem cell transplant.

CDR3 in DNA: TGTGCCAGCAGCTTGGGGGCGGGACTCACCACAGATACGCAGTATTTT. Its protein product is CASSLGAGLTTDTQYF. This rearrangement joins TRBV7-8 to TRBJ2-3; D is possibly TRBD1 or TRBD2 (6 bases each). Germline CDR1 is SGHVS and CDR2 is FQNEAQ. V was shortened by 3 bases and J by 2 bases, with 15 bases between the two germline ends. CDR3 length: 16 amino acids.